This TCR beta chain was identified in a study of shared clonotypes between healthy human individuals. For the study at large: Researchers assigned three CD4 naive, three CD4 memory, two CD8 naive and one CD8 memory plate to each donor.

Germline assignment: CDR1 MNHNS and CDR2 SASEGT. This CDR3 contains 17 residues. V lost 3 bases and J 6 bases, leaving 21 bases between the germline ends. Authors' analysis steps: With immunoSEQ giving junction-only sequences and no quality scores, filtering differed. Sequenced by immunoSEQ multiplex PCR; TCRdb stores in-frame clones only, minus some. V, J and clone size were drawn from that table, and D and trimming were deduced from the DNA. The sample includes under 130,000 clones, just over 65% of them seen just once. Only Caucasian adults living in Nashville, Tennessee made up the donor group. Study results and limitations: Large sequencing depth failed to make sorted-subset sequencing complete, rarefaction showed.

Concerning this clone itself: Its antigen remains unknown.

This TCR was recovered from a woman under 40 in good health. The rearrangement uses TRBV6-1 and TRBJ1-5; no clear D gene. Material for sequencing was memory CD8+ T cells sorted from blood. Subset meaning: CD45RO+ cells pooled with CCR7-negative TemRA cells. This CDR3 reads CASSEPEGLGVIQPQHF. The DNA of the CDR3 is TGTGCCAGCAGTGAGCCCGAGGGTTTGGGAGTCATTCAGCCCCAGCATTTT.